The 14 T cell receptor beta chains presented below share a single source sample, sequenced in a study of blood T cell repertoires in COVID-19. The repertoire was sequenced with immunoSEQ multiplex PCR; TCRdb's copy has only in-frame clones and lacks some. There are about 310,000 clones in the sample; under 90% occur only once, and under 3% lies in the top ten. The sequenced sample was peripheral blood. The receptors originated from a woman under 40 with COVID-19, enrolled during active disease.

The sample holds one count of this clone. V gene TRBV30 combines with J gene TRBJ1-2, with a weak D call TRBD1 (5 bases). V lost 8 bases to trimming and J lost 5 bases, with 18 bases between them. CDR1 and CDR2 from the germline V gene are GTSNPN and SVGIG (reference sequence). This CDR3 has 13 residues. In DNA, the CDR3 is TGTGCCGGGACGCAAAACAGGTTATATGGCTACACCTTC. Translating it yields CAGTQNRLYGYTF.

The rearrangement links TRBV5-1 to TRBJ1-3, with 7 nucleotides matching TRBD1. Germline CDR1 reads SGHRS; CDR2 reads YFSETQ. V trimming: 5 bases; J trimming: 3 bases; junction bases outside the gene matches: 8. The CDR3 loop spans 15 amino acids. The CDR3 sequence is CASREGQTVGNTIYF. The CDR3 nucleotides are TGCGCCAGCAGGGAGGGACAGACGGTTGGAAACACCATATATTTT.

This chain links TRBV28 with TRBJ1-3; D might be TRBD1 (5 bases). Trimming cost V 6 bases and J 0 bases, with 12 bases left between them. The CDR3 covers 15 residues. The germline gives CDR1 MDHEN, CDR2 SYDVKM. CDR3 nucleotide sequence: TGTGCCAGCAGGAATCAGGGCAACTCTGGAAACACCATATATTTT. Translation: CASRNQGNSGNTIYF.

The chain employs TRBV18 and TRBJ2-2, with D tentatively TRBD2 (6 bases). The CDR3 length is 16 residues. Germline V gene data show CDR1 as KGHSH and CDR2 as LQKENI. Deletions cut 1 base from V and 0 bases from J, with 9 bases between. The DNA for the CDR3 is TGTGCCAGCTCACCACTTACGGGAGCGAACACCGGGGAGCTGTTTTTT. Protein sequence: CASSPLTGANTGELFF.

The chain recombines TRBV5-4 with TRBJ1-2; D might be TRBD1 (5 bases). The V and J ends lost 3 bases and 1 base respectively, with 10 bases between them. Germline-derived CDR1 and CDR2 are SGHNT and YYREEE (reference sequence). The CDR3 length is 14 residues. The CDR3 DNA reads as TGTGCCAGCAGCTCCCCGGACATTAACTATGGCTACACCTTC. Translation: CASSSPDINYGYTF.

The chain carries TRBV7-9 and TRBJ1-5; 7 bases align to TRBD1. CDR3 length: 17 amino acids. V lost 4 bases and J lost 0; bases outside the gene matches: 9. Looked up from germline, CDR1 is SEHNR and CDR2 is FQNEAQ (reference sequence). CDR3 bases: TGTGCCAGCAGCTCCACGAGGGACAGTTTTAGCAATCAGCCCCAGCATTTT. Translated: CASSSTRDSFSNQPQHF.

The chain links TRBV28 to TRBJ1-2; 11 positions match TRBD1. The CDR3 runs to 15 residues. The V gene end was trimmed by 2 bases and the J gene end by 6 bases; junction bases not matched to a gene: 5. The germline gives CDR1 MDHEN, CDR2 SYDVKM. Written as DNA, the CDR3 is TGTGCCAGCAGTTTAACTTCGGGACAGGGGGATGGCTACACCTTC. This translates into CASSLTSGQGDGYTF.

This rearrangement joins TRBV19 to TRBJ1-5, with 10 bases matching TRBD1. V trimming: 6 bases; J trimming: 2 bases; junction bases outside the gene matches: 10. This CDR3 has 17 residues. Looked up from germline, CDR1 is LNHDA and CDR2 is SQIVND (reference sequence). The CDR3 DNA sequence: TGTGCCAGTAGGACCGGGACAGGGGAGGTCGGCAATCAGCCCCAGCATTTT. Residues: CASRTGTGEVGNQPQHF.

To note about this clone: Other DNA sequences in this specimen translate into the identical CDR3. This chain joins TRBV5-4 and TRBJ2-7; no definite D call. V was clipped by 0 bases and J by 0 bases, with 4 bases between them. The CDR3 contains 13 residues. Germline V gene lookup returns CDR1 SGHNT and CDR2 YYREEE (reference sequence). CDR3 nucleotides: TGTGCCAGCAGCTTGGCCGGCTCCTACGAGCAGTACTTC. Residues: CASSLAGSYEQYF.

This chain joins TRBV27 and TRBJ1-3; D gene ambiguous. Deletions cut 5 bases from V and 2 bases from J, with 7 bases between. The CDR3 is 13 residues long. CDR1 is MNHEY, CDR2 SMNVEV, per germline (reference sequence). CDR3 region: CASSPGPGNTIYF. Written as DNA, the CDR3 is TGTGCCAGCAGTCCAGGTCCTGGAAACACCATATATTTT.

The chain has TRBV6-5 and TRBJ2-7; possible D gene TRBD1, 6 bases. Looked up from germline, CDR1 is MNHEY and CDR2 is SVGAGI. V lost 6 bases and J lost 1, with 13 bases in between. CDR3 length equals 14 residues. The CDR3 DNA reads as TGTGCCAGCAGGCAGGCAGGGGAATCCTACGAGCAGTACTTC. Translating gives CASRQAGESYEQYF.

This clone was detected only once. The chain is built from TRBV29-1 and TRBJ1-4; D is ambiguous. With 4 bases removed from V and 10 bases from J, the gap between germline ends came to 13 bases. This CDR3 has 12 amino acids. Germline assignment: CDR1 SQVTM and CDR2 ANQGSEA. The CDR3 DNA reads TGCAGCGTTGGATCGGGAATGGGAAAACTGTTTTTT. This sequence encodes CSVGSGMGKLFF.

This chain uses TRBV11-2 with TRBJ1-1, with D possibly matching TRBD1 (6 bases). The CDR3 extends over 11 amino acids. Trimming took off 5 bases at V and 10 bases at J, with 11 bases between the two ends. Germline assignment: CDR1 SGHAT and CDR2 FQNNGV. The CDR3 is CASSPKTGAFF. The DNA of the CDR3 is TGTGCCAGCAGCCCTAAGACAGGAGCTTTCTTT. Based on the CDR3 plus reference TRBV11-2 and TRBJ1-1, the full variable domain is EAGVAQSPRYKIIEKRQSVAFWCNPISGHATLYWYQQILGQGPKLLIQFQNNGVVDDSQLPKDRFSAERLKGVDSTLKIQPAKLEDSAVYLCASSPKTGAFFGQGTRLTVV.

In its sample, this clone was seen once. The chain carries TRBV19 and TRBJ1-5; D gene uncertain. Germline CDR1 LNHDA, CDR2 SQIVND (reference sequence). The CDR3 length is 14 residues. The V end was cut by 3 bases, the J end by 10 bases, with 16 bases between. The CDR3 here is CASSMEVNWRPQHF. CDR3 sequence (DNA): TGTGCCAGTAGTATGGAGGTCAACTGGAGACCCCAGCATTTT.